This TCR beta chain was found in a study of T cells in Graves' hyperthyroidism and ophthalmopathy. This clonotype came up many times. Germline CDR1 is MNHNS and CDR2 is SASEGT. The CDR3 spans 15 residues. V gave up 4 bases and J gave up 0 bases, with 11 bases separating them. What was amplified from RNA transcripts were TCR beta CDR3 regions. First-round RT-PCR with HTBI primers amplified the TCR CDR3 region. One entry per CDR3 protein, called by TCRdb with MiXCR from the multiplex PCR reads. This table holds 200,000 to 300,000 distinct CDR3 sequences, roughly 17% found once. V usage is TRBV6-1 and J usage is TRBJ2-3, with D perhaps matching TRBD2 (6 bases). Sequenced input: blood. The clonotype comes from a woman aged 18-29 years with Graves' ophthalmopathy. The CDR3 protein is CASSGWSGSTDTQYF. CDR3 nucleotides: TGTGCCAGCAGTGGGTGGAGCGGGAGCACAGATACGCAGTATTTT.